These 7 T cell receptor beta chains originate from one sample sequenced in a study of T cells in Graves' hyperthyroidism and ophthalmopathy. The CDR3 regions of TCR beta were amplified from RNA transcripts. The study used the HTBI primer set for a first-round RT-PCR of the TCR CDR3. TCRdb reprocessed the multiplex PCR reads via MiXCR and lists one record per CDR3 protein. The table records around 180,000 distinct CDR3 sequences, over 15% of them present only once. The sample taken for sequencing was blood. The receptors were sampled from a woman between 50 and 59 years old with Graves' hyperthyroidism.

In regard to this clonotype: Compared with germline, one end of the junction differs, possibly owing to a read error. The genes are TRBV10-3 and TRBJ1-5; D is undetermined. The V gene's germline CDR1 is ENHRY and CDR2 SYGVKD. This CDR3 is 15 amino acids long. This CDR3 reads CAISESDLQNQPQHF. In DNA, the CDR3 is TGTGCCATCAGCGAGTCGGATTTACAGAATCAGCCCCAGCATTTT.

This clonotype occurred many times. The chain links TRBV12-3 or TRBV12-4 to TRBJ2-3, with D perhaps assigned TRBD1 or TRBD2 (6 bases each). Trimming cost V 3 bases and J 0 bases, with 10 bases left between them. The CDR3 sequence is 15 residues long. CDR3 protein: CASSFEGGSTDTQYF. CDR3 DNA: TGTGCCAGCAGTTTTGAGGGGGGAAGCACAGATACGCAGTATTTT.

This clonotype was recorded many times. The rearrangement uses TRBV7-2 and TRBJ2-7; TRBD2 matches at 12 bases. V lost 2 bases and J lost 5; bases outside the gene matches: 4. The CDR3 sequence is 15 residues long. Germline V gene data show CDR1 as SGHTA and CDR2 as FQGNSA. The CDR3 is CASSLLAGGLDEQYF. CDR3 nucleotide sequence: TGTGCCAGCAGCTTACTAGCGGGGGGGCTCGACGAGCAGTACTTC.

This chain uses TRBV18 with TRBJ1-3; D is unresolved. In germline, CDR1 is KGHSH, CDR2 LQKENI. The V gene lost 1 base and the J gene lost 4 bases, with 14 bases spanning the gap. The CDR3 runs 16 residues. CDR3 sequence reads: CASSPLGKKDGNTIYF. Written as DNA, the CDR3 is TGTGCCAGCTCACCACTCGGCAAAAAAGACGGAAACACCATATATTTT.

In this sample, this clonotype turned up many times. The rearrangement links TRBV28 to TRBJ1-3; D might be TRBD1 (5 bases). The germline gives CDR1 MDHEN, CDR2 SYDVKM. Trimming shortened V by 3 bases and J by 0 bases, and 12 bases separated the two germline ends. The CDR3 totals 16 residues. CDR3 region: CASSFGTTSSGNTIYF. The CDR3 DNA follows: TGTGCCAGCAGTTTTGGGACCACCAGCTCTGGAAACACCATATATTTT.

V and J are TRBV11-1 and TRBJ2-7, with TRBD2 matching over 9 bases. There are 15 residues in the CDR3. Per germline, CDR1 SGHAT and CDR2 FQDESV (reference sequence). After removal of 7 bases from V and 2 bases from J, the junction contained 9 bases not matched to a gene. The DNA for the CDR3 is TGTGCCAGCACCCAATCACTAGCGGGCCCCTACGAGCAGTACTTC. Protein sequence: CASTQSLAGPYEQYF.

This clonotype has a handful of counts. CDR3 residues: CASSQDHGARVEQFF. CDR3 bases: TGCGCCAGCAGCCAAGATCACGGGGCGCGGGTTGAGCAGTTCTTC. V and J are TRBV4-1 and TRBJ2-1, with D perhaps being TRBD1 or TRBD2 (5 bases each). The CDR3 runs 15 residues. The V end was cut by 0 bases, the J end by 9 bases, with 15 bases between. CDR1 is MGHRA, CDR2 YSYEKL, per germline.